The 19 T cell receptor beta chains presented below share a single source sample, sequenced in a study of CD8 T cells in ankylosing spondylitis. TCRdb analysed the 5' RACE reads with MiXCR anew, one entry per CDR3 protein. Of more than 150,000 distinct CDR3 sequences listed, 15% to 20% are singletons. The specimen sequenced was blood, either unsorted or a sorted T cell fraction (not recorded which). These receptors came from a male donor under 30 with ankylosing spondylitis or in good health (not recorded which).

This clonotype was detected once. V usage is TRBV5-4 and J usage is TRBJ2-1, with D perhaps matching TRBD1 (6 bases). Germline CDR1 SGHNT, CDR2 YYREEE (reference sequence). This CDR3 contains 16 residues. V was trimmed by 4 bases and J by 7 bases, leaving 21 bases between them. CDR3 in DNA: TGTGCCAGCAGCCTAGAGCCGACAGGATCAATTAATGAGCAGTTCTTC. Amino acid sequence: CASSLEPTGSINEQFF.

The rearrangement uses TRBV23-1 and TRBJ2-7; D unresolved. TRBV23-1 is an open reading frame, and its role is uncertain. The CDR3 covers 10 residues. V lost 8 bases and J 9 bases, leaving 11 bases between the germline ends. For the CDR3, the DNA is TGCGCCAGCTTTCGCGCGGTGCAGTACTTC. It yields the protein CASFRAVQYF.

This clonotype was seen at least ten times. V is TRBV5-1 and J is TRBJ1-1, with D possibly TRBD1 on 6 matching bases. The V end was cut by 0 bases, the J end by 0 bases, with 15 bases between. The CDR3 has 17 amino acids. In germline, CDR1 is SGHRS, CDR2 YFSETQ. The CDR3 spells CASSLGVDRGLNTEAFF. CDR3 DNA sequence: TGCGCCAGCAGCTTGGGTGTGGATAGGGGGTTGAACACTGAAGCTTTCTTT.

This chain uses TRBV27 with TRBJ1-5; D possibly corresponds to TRBD1 (5 bases). This CDR3 is 14 amino acids long. V shed 6 bases and J shed 7 bases, with 16 bases lying between them. Germline lookup yields CDR1 MNHEY and CDR2 SMNVEV (reference sequence). As DNA, the CDR3 is TGTGCCAGCAGCCGACAGACCGCCGGGCAGCCCCAGCATTTT. It codes for CASSRQTAGQPQHF.

In its sample, this clonotype was seen many times. The V and J genes are TRBV9 and TRBJ2-1; D is possibly TRBD2 (6 bases). Trimming took 6 bases from V and 6 from J, leaving 19 bases between them. CDR3 size: 15 residues. CDR1 is SGDLS, CDR2 YYNGEE, per germline. In nucleotides, the CDR3 is TGTGCCAGCACCCCACCACCGGGAGCGGCCAATGAGCAGTTCTTC. Its translation is CASTPPPGAANEQFF.

CDR3 nucleotide sequence: TGCAGTGCTAGCGGGAGGGCCACGTACGAGCAGTACGTC. Residues: CSASGRATYEQYV. This chain joins TRBV20-1 and TRBJ2-7; 8 bases fit TRBD2. The CDR3 is made up of 13 amino acids. Trimming cost V 3 bases and J 4 bases; bases outside gene matches: 5. Looked up from germline, CDR1 is DFQATT and CDR2 is SNEGSKA (reference sequence).

This clonotype was found many times. The chain couples TRBV2 to TRBJ2-3; 7 positions agree with TRBD2. This CDR3 has 15 amino acids. Per germline, CDR1 SNHLY and CDR2 FYNNEI. Trimming cost V 7 bases and J 2 bases; bases outside gene matches: 9. Here the CDR3 reads CASTVAGSNTDTQYF. The DNA for the CDR3 is TGTGCCAGCACTGTAGCGGGTTCTAACACAGATACGCAGTATTTT.

The V gene is TRBV19, the J gene TRBJ2-1; a possible D gene is TRBD1 (6 bases). Germline V CDR1 and CDR2: LNHDA, SQIVND (reference sequence). Trimming pared 6 bases from V and 9 bases from J, leaving 15 bases between. The CDR3 extends over 13 amino acids. Here the CDR3 DNA reads TGTGCCAGTAGCCCTGGGAACAGGGCTGAGCAGTTCTTC. This encodes CASSPGNRAEQFF.

Ten or more counts support this clonotype. This chain connects TRBV29-1 to TRBJ2-3, with D possibly matching TRBD1 (5 bases). V was trimmed by 0 bases and J by 5 bases, leaving 12 bases between them. Germline CDR1 and CDR2: SQVTM and ANQGSEA. CDR3 size: 14 residues. The CDR3 nucleotides read TGCAGCGTTGAAGAGTCCGCAGGGTTAGATACGCAGTATTTT. It codes for CSVEESAGLDTQYF.

This clonotype has at least ten counts. The V call is TRBV10-2, the J call TRBJ2-2; the D gene is possibly TRBD2 (6 bases). CDR1 WSHSY and CDR2 SAAADI come from the germline V gene. CDR3 length: 16 amino acids. V lost 7 bases and J lost 5, with 20 bases in between. The CDR3 protein is CASKPLEGGRTGELFF. As DNA, the CDR3 is TGCGCCAGCAAACCACTTGAGGGAGGCCGGACCGGGGAGCTGTTTTTT.

Here the CDR3 reads CSVERTGSSDTQYF. CDR3 sequence (DNA): TGCAGCGTTGAGCGGACAGGGAGTTCAGATACGCAGTATTTT. This rearrangement joins TRBV29-1 to TRBJ2-3; 8 bases are a match to TRBD1. The CDR3 sequence is 14 residues long. J gave up 4 bases and V 3 bases, and 6 bases lay outside the gene matches. Per germline, CDR1 SQVTM and CDR2 ANQGSEA.

The chain has TRBV29-1 and TRBJ2-7; tentative D call: TRBD2 (5 bases). The germline V gene has CDR1 SQVTM and CDR2 ANQGSEA. V was pared by 6 bases and J by 3 bases, with 24 bases between. This CDR3 is 16 amino acids long. This chain's CDR3 is CSVGSPVGGSNYEQYF. The CDR3, as DNA: TGCAGCGTCGGTTCCCCGGTGGGCGGGTCTAACTACGAGCAGTACTTC.

The genes are TRBV24-1 and TRBJ2-1; maybe TRBD2 (6 bases). The V and J ends lost 0 bases and 0 bases respectively, with 8 bases between them. Germline V CDR1 and CDR2: KGHDR, SFDVKD. This CDR3 has 16 amino acids. DNA for the CDR3: TGTGCCACCAGTGATTTGTGGGGGGACTCCTACAATGAGCAGTTCTTC. Its translation: CATSDLWGDSYNEQFF.

This clonotype was observed at least ten times. J is TRBJ2-1 and V is TRBV20-1; 12 bases are shared with TRBD2. CDR1 is DFQATT, CDR2 SNEGSKA, per germline (reference sequence). This CDR3 is built from 17 residues. The ends lost 0 bases at V and 8 bases at J; junction bases unmatched: 11. CDR3 amino acids: CSARDPRLAGVNDEQFF. The DNA for the CDR3 is TGCAGTGCTAGAGACCCTCGACTAGCGGGAGTCAACGATGAGCAGTTCTTC.

In its sample, this clonotype was seen many times. V is TRBV12-3 or TRBV12-4 and J is TRBJ1-5; D might be TRBD1 (6 bases). CDR3 size: 14 residues. Trimming removed 5 bases at V and 6 bases at J, with 14 bases between. For the CDR3, the DNA is TGTGCCAGCAGTCGCGGACAGACGGGTCAGCCCCAGCATTTT. It translates to CASSRGQTGQPQHF.

The sample holds many counts of this clonotype. One end of the junction fails to match germline, which may point to a read error. The J gene is TRBJ1-6, the V gene TRBV12-3 or TRBV12-4; the match to TRBD1 covers 9 bases. CDR3 length: 15 residues. The CDR3 DNA reads as TGTGCCAGCAGTTTAAGGGACAGGGCTAATTCACCCCCCCACTTT. Translated: CASSLRDRANSPPHF.

This clonotype was counted many times. This chain uses TRBV4-1 with TRBJ2-1, with 11 bases that match TRBD2. This CDR3 has 14 residues. V dropped 8 bases and J dropped 9; count of bases not matched to a gene: 9. CDR1 and CDR2 (germline): MGHRA, YSYEKL. The DNA for the CDR3 is TGCGCCAGCGGTATAGCGGGAGGGCCGGGTGAGCAGTTCTTC. This codes for CASGIAGGPGEQFF.

This clonotype was detected many times. J is TRBJ2-3 and V is TRBV11-2; D possibly uses TRBD1 or TRBD2 (5 bases each). The CDR3 extends over 16 amino acids. Trimming removed 2 bases from V and 1 base from J, with 13 bases in between. The germline CDR1 and CDR2 sequences are SGHAT and FQNNGV. CDR3 coding DNA: TGTGCCAGCAGCTTAAGGGGTTGGCGGGGCACAGATACGCAGTATTTT. As protein: CASSLRGWRGTDTQYF. Filled out from reference TRBV11-2 and TRBJ2-3, the complete variable domain reads EAGVAQSPRYKIIEKRQSVAFWCNPISGHATLYWYQQILGQGPKLLIQFQNNGVVDDSQLPKDRFSAERLKGVDSTLKIQPAKLEDSAVYLCASSLRGWRGTDTQYFGPGTRLTVL.

This clonotype was counted a few times. The genes are TRBV12-3 or TRBV12-4 and TRBJ2-1; D not certain. Trimming took off 3 bases at V and 5 bases at J, with 8 bases between the two ends. CDR3 length: 13 residues. The CDR3 region is CASSLWVNNEQFF. CDR3 DNA: TGTGCCAGCAGTTTGTGGGTAAACAATGAGCAGTTCTTC.